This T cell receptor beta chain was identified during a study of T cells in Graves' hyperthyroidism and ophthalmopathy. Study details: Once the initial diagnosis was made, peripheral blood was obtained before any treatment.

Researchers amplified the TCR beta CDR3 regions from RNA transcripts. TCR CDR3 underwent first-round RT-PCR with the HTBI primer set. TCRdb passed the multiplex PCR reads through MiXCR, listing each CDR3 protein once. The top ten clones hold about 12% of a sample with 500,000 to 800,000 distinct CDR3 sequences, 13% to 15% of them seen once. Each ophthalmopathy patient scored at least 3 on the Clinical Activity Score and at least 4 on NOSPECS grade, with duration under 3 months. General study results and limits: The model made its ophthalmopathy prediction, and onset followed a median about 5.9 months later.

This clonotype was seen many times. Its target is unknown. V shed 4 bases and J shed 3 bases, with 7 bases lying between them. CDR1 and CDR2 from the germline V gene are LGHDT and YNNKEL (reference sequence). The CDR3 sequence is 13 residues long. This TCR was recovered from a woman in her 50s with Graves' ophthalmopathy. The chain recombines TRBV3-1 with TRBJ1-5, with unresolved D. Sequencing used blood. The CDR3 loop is CASSPQPNQPQHF. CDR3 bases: TGTGCCAGCAGCCCTCAACCCAATCAGCCCCAGCATTTT.